This TCR beta chain was documented in a study of OX40 agonist ivuxolimab in advanced cancers. Method: immunoSEQ multiplex PCR; TCRdb's copy keeps in-frame clones and lacks some. Of 25,000 to 35,000 clones in the sample, around 88% were seen once. The V gene lost 4 bases and the J gene lost 3 bases, with 21 bases spanning the gap. The CDR3 is 18 residues long. In this sample, this clone turned up once. The sequence was collected from an adult with an advanced solid tumor such as melanoma, head and neck, liver or kidney cancer. The chain is built from TRBV23-1 and TRBJ2-2; D assignment may be TRBD1 or TRBD2 (6 bases each). Being an ORF, TRBV23-1 has a function that is uncertain. The starting material was CD4+ or CD8+ T cells sorted from blood, obtained in a trial of the OX40 agonist ivuxolimab. CDR3 residues: CASSPGAAGQVDTGELFF. The DNA for the CDR3 is TGCGCCAGCAGTCCCGGCGCGGCGGGACAAGTCGACACCGGGGAGCTGTTTTTT.